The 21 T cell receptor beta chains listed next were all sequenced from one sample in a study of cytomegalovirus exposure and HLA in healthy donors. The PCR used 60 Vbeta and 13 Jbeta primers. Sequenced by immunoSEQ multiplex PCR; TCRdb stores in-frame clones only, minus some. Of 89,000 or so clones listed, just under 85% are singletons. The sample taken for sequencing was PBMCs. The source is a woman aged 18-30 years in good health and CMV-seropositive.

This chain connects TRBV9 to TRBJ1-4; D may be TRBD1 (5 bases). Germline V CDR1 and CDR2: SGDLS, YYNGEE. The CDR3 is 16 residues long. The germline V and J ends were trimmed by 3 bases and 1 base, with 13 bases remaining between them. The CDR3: CASSAGGFRTNEKLFF. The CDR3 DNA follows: TGTGCCAGCAGCGCCGGGGGGTTTCGAACTAATGAAAAACTGTTTTTT.

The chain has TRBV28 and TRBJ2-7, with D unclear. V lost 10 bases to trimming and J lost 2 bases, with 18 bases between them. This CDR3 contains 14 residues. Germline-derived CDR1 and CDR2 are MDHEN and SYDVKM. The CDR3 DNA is TGTGCCACCAACCTGCGGAACCCCCCCTACGAGCAGTACTTC. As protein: CATNLRNPPYEQYF.

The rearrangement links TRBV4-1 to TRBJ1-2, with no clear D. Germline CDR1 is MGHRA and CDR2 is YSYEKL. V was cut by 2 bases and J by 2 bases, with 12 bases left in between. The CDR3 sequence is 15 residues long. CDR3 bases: TGCGCCAGCAGCCAATTGTGGGAGGCCAACTATGGCTACACCTTC. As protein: CASSQLWEANYGYTF.

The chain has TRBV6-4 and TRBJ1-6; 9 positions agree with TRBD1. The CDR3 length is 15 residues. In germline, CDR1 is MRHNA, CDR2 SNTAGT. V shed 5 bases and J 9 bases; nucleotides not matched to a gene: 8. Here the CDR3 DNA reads TGTGCCAGCAGTCTAGACAGGGGGACACGTTCACCCCTCCACTTT. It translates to CASSLDRGTRSPLHF.

In DNA, the CDR3 is TGCGCCAGCAGCCAAGGGCTTCTTAAACAGGGTTGGAATCAGCCCCAGCATTTT. Amino acids: CASSQGLLKQGWNQPQHF. V and J are TRBV4-1 and TRBJ1-5; weak D call: TRBD1 (6 bases). V was shortened by 1 base and J by 4 bases, with 20 bases between the two germline ends. The CDR3 is 18 amino acids. Germline V gives CDR1 MGHRA, CDR2 YSYEKL.

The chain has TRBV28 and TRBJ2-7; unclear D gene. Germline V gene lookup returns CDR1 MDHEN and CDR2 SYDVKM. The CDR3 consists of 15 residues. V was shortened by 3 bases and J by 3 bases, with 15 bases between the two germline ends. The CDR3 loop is CASSFVEEKSYEQYF. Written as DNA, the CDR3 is TGTGCCAGCAGTTTTGTTGAGGAGAAAAGCTACGAGCAGTACTTC.

The CDR3 nucleotides are TGTGCCAGCACCCTCGGACAGCCCAATCAGCCCCAGCATTTT. Translation: CASTLGQPNQPQHF. The J gene is TRBJ1-5, the V gene TRBV6-1; D is perhaps TRBD1 (6 bases). There are 14 residues in the CDR3. V lost 7 bases to trimming and J lost 3 bases, with 13 bases between them. The germline V gene has CDR1 MNHNS and CDR2 SASEGT.

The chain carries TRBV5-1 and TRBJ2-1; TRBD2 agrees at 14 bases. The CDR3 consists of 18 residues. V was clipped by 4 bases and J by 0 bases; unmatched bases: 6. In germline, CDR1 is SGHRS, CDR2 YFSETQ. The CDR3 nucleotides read TGCGCCAGCAGCGCCGGGACTAGCGGGAGAAGCTCCTACAATGAGCAGTTCTTC. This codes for CASSAGTSGRSSYNEQFF.

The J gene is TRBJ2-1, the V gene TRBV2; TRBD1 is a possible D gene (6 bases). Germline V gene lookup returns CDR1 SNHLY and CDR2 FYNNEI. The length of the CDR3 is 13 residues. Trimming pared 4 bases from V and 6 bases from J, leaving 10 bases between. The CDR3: CASSGGQFNEQFF. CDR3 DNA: TGTGCCAGCAGTGGGGGACAATTCAATGAGCAGTTCTTC.

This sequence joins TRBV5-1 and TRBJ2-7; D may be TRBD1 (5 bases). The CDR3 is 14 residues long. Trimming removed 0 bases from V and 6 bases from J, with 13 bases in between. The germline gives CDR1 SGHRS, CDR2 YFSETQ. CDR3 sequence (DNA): TGCGCCAGCAGCTTGGGAGCCCAGGGCGGCGAGCAGTACTTC. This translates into CASSLGAQGGEQYF.

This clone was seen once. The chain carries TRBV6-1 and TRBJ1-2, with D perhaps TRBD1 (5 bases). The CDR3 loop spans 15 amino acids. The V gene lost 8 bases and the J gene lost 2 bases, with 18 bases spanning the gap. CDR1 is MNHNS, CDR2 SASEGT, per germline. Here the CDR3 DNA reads TGTGCCAGCTTCGTGGGGCAGGATAAGAACTATGGCTACACCTTC. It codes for CASFVGQDKNYGYTF.

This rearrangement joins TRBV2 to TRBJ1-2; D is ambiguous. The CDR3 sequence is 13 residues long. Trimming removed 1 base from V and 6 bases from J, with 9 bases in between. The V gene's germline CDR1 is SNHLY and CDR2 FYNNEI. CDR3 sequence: CASSEGTLHGYTF. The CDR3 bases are TGTGCCAGCAGTGAAGGTACTCTACATGGCTACACCTTC.

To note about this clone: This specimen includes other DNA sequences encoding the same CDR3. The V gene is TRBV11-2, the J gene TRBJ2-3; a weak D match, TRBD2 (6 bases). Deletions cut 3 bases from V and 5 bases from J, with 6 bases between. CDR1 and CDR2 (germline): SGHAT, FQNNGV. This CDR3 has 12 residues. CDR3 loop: CASSFGGDTQYF. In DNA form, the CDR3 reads TGTGCCAGCAGCTTCGGGGGAGATACGCAGTATTTT.

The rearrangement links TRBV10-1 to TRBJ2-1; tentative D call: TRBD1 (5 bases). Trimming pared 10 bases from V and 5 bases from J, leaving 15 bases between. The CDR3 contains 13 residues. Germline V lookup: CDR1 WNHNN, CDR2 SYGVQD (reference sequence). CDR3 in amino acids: CATREGHDNEQFF. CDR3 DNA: TGCGCCACCCGAGAAGGACACGACAATGAGCAGTTCTTC.

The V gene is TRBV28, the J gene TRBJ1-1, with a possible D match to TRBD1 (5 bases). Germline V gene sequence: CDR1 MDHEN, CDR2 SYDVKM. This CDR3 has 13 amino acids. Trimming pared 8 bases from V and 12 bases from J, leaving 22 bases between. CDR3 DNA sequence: TGTGCCAGCCACAGTCAGGGCAGACCAGGAACTTTCTTT. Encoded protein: CASHSQGRPGTFF.

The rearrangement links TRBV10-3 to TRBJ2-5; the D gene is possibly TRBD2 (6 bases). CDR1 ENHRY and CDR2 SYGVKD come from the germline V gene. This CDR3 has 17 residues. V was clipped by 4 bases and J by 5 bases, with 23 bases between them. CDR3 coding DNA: TGTGCCATCAGTGCCCCGGATGGGACTCCGGCGGGGGAGACCCAGTACTTC. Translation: CAISAPDGTPAGETQYF.

The CDR3 protein is CASSPGLAGAETQYF. In nucleotides, the CDR3 is TGCGCCAGCAGCCCAGGACTAGCGGGAGCAGAGACCCAGTACTTC. The chain couples TRBV5-1 to TRBJ2-5; 13 bases are shared with TRBD2. There are 15 residues in the CDR3. V dropped 4 bases and J dropped 4; count of bases not matched to a gene: 4. Germline assignment: CDR1 SGHRS and CDR2 YFSETQ.

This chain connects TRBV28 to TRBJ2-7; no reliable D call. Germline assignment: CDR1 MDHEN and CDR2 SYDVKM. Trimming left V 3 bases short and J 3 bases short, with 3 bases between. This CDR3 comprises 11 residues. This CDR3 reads CASSFSYEQYF. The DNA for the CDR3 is TGTGCCAGCAGTTTTAGCTACGAGCAGTACTTC.

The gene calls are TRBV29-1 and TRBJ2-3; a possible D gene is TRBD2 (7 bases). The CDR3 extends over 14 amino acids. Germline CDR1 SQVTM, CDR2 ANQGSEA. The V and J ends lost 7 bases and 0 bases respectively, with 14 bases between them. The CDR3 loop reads CSAEGGQSTDTQYF. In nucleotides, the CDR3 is TGCAGCGCAGAGGGGGGGCAAAGCACAGATACGCAGTATTTT.

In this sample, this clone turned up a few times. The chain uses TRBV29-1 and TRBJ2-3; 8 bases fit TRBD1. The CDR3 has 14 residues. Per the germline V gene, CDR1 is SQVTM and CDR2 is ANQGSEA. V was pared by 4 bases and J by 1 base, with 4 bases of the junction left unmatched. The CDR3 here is CSVAGGFGTDTQYF. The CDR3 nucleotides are TGCAGCGTTGCAGGGGGCTTTGGCACAGATACGCAGTATTTT.

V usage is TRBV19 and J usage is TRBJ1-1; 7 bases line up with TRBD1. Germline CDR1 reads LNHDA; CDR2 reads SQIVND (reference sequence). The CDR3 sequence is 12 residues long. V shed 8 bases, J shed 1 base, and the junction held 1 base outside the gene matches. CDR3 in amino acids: CASRTGNTEAFF. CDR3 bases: TGTGCCAGTCGGACAGGGAACACTGAAGCTTTCTTT.